This T cell receptor (beta chain) was identified during a study of OX40 agonist ivuxolimab in advanced cancers. V lost 4 bases and J lost 5; bases outside the gene matches: 10. Germline assignment: CDR1 SEHNR and CDR2 FQNEAQ (reference sequence). This CDR3 is 15 amino acids long. Here immunoSEQ multiplex PCR was the method, and the copy in TCRdb shows in-frame clones only, minus some. The sample yields under 45,000 clones, around four fifths seen once. The sequencing used CD4+ or CD8+ T cells sorted from blood, collected in a trial of the OX40 agonist ivuxolimab. The clonotype was recovered from an adult with an advanced solid tumor such as melanoma, head and neck, liver or kidney cancer. This chain connects TRBV7-9 to TRBJ2-7; TRBD1 agrees at 8 bases. In DNA, the CDR3 is TGTGCCAGCAGCTGGATCGACAGGGGCGTCGACGAGCAGTACTTC. Protein: CASSWIDRGVDEQYF. Combining the CDR3 with reference TRBV7-9 and TRBJ2-7 gives the whole variable domain DTGVSQNPRHKITKRGQNVTFRCDPISEHNRLYWYRQTLGQGPEFLTYFQNEAQLEKSRLLSDRFSAERPKGSFSTLEIQRTEQGDSAMYLCASSWIDRGVDEQYFGPGTRLTVT.